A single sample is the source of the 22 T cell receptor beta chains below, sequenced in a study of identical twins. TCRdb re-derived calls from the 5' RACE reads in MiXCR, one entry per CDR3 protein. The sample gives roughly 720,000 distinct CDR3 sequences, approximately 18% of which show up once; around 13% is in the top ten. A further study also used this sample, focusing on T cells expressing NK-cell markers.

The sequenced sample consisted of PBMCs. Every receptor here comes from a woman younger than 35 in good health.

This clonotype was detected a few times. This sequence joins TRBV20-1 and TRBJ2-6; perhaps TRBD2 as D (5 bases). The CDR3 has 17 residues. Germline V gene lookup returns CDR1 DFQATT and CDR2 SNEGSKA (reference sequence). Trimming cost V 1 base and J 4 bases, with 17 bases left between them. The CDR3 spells CSARGIGLPGGANVLTF. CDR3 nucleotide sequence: TGCAGTGCTAGAGGAATTGGCCTCCCGGGGGGGGCCAACGTCCTGACTTTC.

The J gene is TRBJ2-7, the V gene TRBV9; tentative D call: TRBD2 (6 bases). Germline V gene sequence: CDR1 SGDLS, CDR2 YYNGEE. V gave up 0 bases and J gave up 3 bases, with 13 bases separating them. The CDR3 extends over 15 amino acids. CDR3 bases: TGTGCCAGCAGCGTAGGCCTGGAGGGCCGCTACGAGCAGTACTTC. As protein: CASSVGLEGRYEQYF.

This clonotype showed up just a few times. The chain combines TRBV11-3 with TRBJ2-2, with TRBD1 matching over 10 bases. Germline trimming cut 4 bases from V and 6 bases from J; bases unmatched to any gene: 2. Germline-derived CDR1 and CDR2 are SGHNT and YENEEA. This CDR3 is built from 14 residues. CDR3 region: CASSWTGGSGELFF. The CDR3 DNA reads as TGTGCCAGCAGCTGGACAGGGGGTTCCGGGGAGCTGTTTTTT.

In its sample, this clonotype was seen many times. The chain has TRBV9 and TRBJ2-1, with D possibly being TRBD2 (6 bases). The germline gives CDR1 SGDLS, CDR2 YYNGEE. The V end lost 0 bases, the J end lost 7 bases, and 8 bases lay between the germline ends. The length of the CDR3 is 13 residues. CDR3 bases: TGTGCCAGCAGCGTAGCGGGGGTTAATGAGCAGTTCTTC. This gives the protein CASSVAGVNEQFF. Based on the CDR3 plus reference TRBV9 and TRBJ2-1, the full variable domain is DSGVTQTPKHLITATGQRVTLRCSPRSGDLSVYWYQQSLDQGLQFLIQYYNGEERAKGNILERFSAQQFPDLHSELNLSSLELGDSALYFCASSVAGVNEQFFGPGTRLTVL.

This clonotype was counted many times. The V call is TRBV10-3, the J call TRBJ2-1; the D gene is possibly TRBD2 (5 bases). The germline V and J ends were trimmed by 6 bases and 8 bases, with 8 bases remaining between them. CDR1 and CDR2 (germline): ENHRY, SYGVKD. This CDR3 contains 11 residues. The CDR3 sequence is CAIRDFHEQFF. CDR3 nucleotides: TGTGCCATCAGGGACTTTCATGAGCAGTTCTTC.

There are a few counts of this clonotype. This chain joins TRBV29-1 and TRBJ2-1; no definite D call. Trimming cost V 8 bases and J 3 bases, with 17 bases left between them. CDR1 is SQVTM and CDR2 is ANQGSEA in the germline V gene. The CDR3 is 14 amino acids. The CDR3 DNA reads TGCAGCACCGGCCGAATGGGTCTCTACAATGAGCAGTTCTTC. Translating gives CSTGRMGLYNEQFF.

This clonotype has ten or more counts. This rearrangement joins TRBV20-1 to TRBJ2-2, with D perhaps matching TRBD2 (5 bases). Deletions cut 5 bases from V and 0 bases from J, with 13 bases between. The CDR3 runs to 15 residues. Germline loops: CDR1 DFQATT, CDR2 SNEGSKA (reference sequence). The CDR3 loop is CSAPWAGSNTGELFF. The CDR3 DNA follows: TGCAGTGCTCCGTGGGCGGGTTCGAACACCGGGGAGCTGTTTTTT.

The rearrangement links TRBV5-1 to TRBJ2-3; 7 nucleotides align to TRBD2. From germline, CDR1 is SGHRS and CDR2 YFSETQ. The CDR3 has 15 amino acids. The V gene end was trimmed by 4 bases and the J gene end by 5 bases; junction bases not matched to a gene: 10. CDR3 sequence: CASSASGEEGDTQYF. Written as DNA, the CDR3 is TGCGCCAGCAGCGCTAGCGGCGAGGAGGGAGATACGCAGTATTTT.

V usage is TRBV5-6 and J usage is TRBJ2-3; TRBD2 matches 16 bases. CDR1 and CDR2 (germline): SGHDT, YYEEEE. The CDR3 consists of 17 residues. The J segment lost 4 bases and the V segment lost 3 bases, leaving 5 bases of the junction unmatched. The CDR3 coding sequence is TGTGCCAGCAGCTGGCTGGGACTAGCGGGGGGGCCAGATACGCAGTATTTT. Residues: CASSWLGLAGGPDTQYF. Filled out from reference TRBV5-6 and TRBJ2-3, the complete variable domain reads DAGVTQSPTHLIKTRGQQVTLRCSPKSGHDTVSWYQQALGQGPQFIFQYYEEEERQRGNFPDRFSGHQFPNYSSELNVNALLLGDSALYLCASSWLGLAGGPDTQYFGPGTRLTVL.

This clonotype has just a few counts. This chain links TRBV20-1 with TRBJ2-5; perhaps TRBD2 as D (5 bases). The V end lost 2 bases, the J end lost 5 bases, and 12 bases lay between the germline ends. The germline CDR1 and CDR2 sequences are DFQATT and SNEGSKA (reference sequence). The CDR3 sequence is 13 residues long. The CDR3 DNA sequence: TGCAGTGCTAGATTTGGGAGTGTGGAGACCCAGTACTTC. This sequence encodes CSARFGSVETQYF.

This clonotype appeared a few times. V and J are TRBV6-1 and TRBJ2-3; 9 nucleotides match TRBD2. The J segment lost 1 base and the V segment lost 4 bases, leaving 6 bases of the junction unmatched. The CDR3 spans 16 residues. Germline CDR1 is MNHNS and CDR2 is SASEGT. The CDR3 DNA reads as TGTGCCAGCAGTGTATGGGAGCGGGGGGGCACAGATACGCAGTATTTT. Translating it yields CASSVWERGGTDTQYF.

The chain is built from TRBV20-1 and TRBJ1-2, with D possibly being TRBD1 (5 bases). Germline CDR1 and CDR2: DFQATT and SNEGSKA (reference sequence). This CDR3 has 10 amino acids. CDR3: CSTQGRGYTF. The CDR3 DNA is TGCAGCACCCAGGGAAGAGGCTACACCTTC.

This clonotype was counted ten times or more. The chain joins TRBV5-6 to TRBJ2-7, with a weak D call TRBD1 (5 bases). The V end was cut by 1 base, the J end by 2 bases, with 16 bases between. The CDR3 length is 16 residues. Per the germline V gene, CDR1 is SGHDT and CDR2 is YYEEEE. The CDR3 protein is CASSLKGNRKPYEQYF. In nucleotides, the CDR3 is TGTGCCAGCAGCTTGAAGGGAAACAGGAAACCCTACGAGCAGTACTTC. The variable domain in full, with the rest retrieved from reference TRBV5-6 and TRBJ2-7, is DAGVTQSPTHLIKTRGQQVTLRCSPKSGHDTVSWYQQALGQGPQFIFQYYEEEERQRGNFPDRFSGHQFPNYSSELNVNALLLGDSALYLCASSLKGNRKPYEQYFGPGTRLTVT.

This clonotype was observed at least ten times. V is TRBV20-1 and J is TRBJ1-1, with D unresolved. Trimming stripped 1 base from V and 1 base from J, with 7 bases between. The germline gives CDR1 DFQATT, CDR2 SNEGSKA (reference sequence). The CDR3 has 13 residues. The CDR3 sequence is CSARGGANTEAFF. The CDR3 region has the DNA TGCAGTGCTAGAGGCGGAGCGAACACTGAAGCTTTCTTT.

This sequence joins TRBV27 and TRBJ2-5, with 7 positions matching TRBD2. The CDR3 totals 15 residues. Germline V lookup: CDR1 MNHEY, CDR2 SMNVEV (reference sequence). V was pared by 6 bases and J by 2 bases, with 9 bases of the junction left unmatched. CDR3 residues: CASRLSAGRQETQYF. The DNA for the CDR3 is TGTGCCAGCAGACTCTCAGCGGGACGTCAAGAGACCCAGTACTTC.

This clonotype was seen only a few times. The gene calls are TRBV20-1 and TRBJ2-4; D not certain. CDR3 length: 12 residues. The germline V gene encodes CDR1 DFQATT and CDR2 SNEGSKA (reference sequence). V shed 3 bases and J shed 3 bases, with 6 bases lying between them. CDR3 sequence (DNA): TGCAGTGCTAGTTTGGGCAAAAACATTCAGTACTTC. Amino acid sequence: CSASLGKNIQYF.

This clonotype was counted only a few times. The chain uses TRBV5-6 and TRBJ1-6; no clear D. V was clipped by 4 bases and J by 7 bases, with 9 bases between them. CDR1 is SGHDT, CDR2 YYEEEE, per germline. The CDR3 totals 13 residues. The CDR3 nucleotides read TGTGCCAGCAGCCTGGAGTTCAATTCACCCCTCCACTTT. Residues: CASSLEFNSPLHF.

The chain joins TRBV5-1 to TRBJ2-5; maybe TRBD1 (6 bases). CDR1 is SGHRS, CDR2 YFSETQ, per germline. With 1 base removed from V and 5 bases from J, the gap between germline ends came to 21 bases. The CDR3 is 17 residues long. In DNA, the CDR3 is TGCGCCAGCAGCTTGACAGGGCGAAAAGGCCTTACCGAGACCCAGTACTTC. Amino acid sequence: CASSLTGRKGLTETQYF.

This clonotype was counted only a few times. The CDR3: CSARDRTSGGQFF. The CDR3 coding sequence is TGCAGTGCTAGAGATAGAACTAGCGGGGGTCAGTTCTTC. The chain uses TRBV20-1 and TRBJ2-1; 11 positions match TRBD2. Looked up from germline, CDR1 is DFQATT and CDR2 is SNEGSKA (reference sequence). Trimming at V came to 0 bases and at J to 13 bases, leaving 5 bases not matched to a gene. The CDR3 has 13 amino acids.

In DNA form, the CDR3 reads TGTGCCAGCAGTCGACTTAGGGGACTCCAAGAGACCCAGTACTTC. Translation gives CASSRLRGLQETQYF. The chain joins TRBV6-1 to TRBJ2-5; D perhaps matches TRBD2 (6 bases). V was pared by 5 bases and J by 1 base, with 14 bases between. The CDR3 length is 15 residues. Germline CDR1 is MNHNS and CDR2 is SASEGT.

The DNA for the CDR3 is TGTGCCAGCAGCTCAGGCCCAGCTCCAGGGAGTTATGGCTACACCTTC. It specifies CASSSGPAPGSYGYTF. The genes are TRBV7-8 and TRBJ1-2; weak D call: TRBD1 (5 bases). Trimming took off 4 bases at V and 5 bases at J, with 20 bases between the two ends. The CDR3 totals 16 residues. Germline CDR1 SGHVS, CDR2 FQNEAQ.

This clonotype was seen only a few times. The CDR3 loop reads CATSSGRNDQPQHF. In DNA form, the CDR3 reads TGTGCCACCAGCAGCGGACGTAACGATCAGCCCCAGCATTTT. V usage is TRBV15 and J usage is TRBJ1-5; no firm D call. Germline CDR1 is LNHNV and CDR2 is YYDKDF (reference sequence). The V end was cut by 3 bases, the J end by 5 bases, with 11 bases between. The CDR3 loop spans 14 amino acids.